Sequencing of this T cell receptor beta chain was carried out in a study of shared clonotypes between healthy human individuals (dated by TCRdb to about 2020). The study in broad terms: The cohort comprised a couple of women and three men aged 18 to 49 years. For each donor, CD4 naive and CD4 memory were each run on three plates, CD8 naive on two plates, and CD8 memory on one plate. Blood TCR repertoires of about 5 healthy adults were deeply sequenced to estimate repertoire size and the extent of clonotype sharing between individuals. Libraries were prepared and TCR repertoires were sequenced by different laboratories using diverse techniques, in order to increase sequencing depth and limit assay-specific biases. Leukapheresis yielded between about 0.85 and 9 billion PBMCs per donor.

This clone was recorded once. Its binding antigen is unknown. No base quality information exists; no much larger clone differs at one position. Findings and caveats that apply to the study as a whole: Higher generation probabilities were observed for clonotypes shared by all four sorted-subset donors than for non-shared clonotypes. Naive subsets generally had larger estimated clonotype richness than memory subsets. Roughly 5.2% of naive CD4, around 4% of naive CD8, about 2.4% of memory CD4, and 0.4% of memory CD8 clonotypes were shared across a few donors. The genetic and exposure-history diversity represented was limited by the small number of donors. Pairwise subsampling indicated that sequencing depth was expected to affect the degree of clonotype sharing among donors. Even with the large sequencing depth, rarefaction of the sorted-subset datasets indicated that sequencing was incomplete. Only blood was sampled, and tissue TCR repertoires likely differ from those in blood.

CD8 naive samples were obtained by positive selection for CCR7 among CD45RO-negative cells, yielding a CD45RA+CCR7+ population from which TemRA cells were excluded. The donors were healthy, HIV-negative adults with no recently reported acute infections or vaccinations. Every donor was a Caucasian adult living in Nashville, Tennessee, USA. After blood collection by leukapheresis, PBMCs were isolated using Ficoll-Histopaque density gradient centrifugation and then cryopreserved in the vapor phase of liquid nitrogen. Purity and quantity of every magnetically sorted T cell population were checked by analytical flow cytometry. From each sorted fraction, genomic DNA was isolated and quantified by UV absorbance on a Nanodrop 2000c. Using the deep immunoSEQ assay, multiplex PCR amplified TCR CDR3 regions from genomic DNA. Extracted genomic DNA from each cell subset was distributed evenly across all wells of several immunoSEQ 96-well plates, and each plate was treated as a replicate. Each replicate PCR for sorted subsets received about 220 ng genomic DNA, equal to about 30,000 T cell genomes. Purified libraries were measured with a Qubit 3.0 fluorometer, size-checked on a Bioanalyzer 2100, and measured again with the KAPA Library Quantification kit. Every immunoSEQ 96-well plate was sequenced on a separate single-read 150-cycle Illumina NextSeq 550 flow cell. In the authors' own workflow: Because the immunoSEQ output held only junctional sequences and lacked quality scores, the filtering could not match the filtering applied to full-length reads. Sequences were annotated with PyIR, a Python wrapper for IgBLAST v1.9, and V/J genes and CDR3 were assigned using IMGT germline references. Reads were removed for weak V/J assignments (E-value above 1e-6), missing CDR3, stop codons, out-of-frame junctions, or ambiguous translated residues. A V3J clonotype was defined by an identical inferred V gene, J gene, and CDR3 amino acid sequence. To compute the percentage overlap between repertoires, the number of shared unique clonotypes was divided by the size of the smaller repertoire. RTK rarefaction, the Chao1 estimator, and Recon v2.1 estimates of unobserved clonotypes were used to assess repertoire richness. OLGA was used to compute generation probabilities for all TCRbeta clonotypes that the gDNA method yielded from a handful of donors. TCRdb retrieved this table from immuneACCESS and kept in-frame rearrangements only. Not all clones are present; in checked studies, unresolved V genes account for under half, and no reason is known for the remainder. D and trimming were read from the DNA, whereas the V and J calls and clone size are those reported in that table. Within this sample are some 2,100,000 clones, with more than 85% of them counted one time only. Jointly, the top ten make up 1.7% of the sample.

The germline V gene encodes CDR1 LNHNV and CDR2 YYDKDF (reference sequence). The CDR3 covers 13 residues, taking in both the cysteine and the phenylalanine. The sequence is cut down to CDR3 DNA, 39 bases in frame from base 1. Trimming takes 3 bases from V and 6 bases from J, and the germline ends sit 9 bases apart. The chain is assembled from TRBV15 and TRBJ2-1; perhaps TRBD2 is the D gene, with 5 bases matching. Sequenced material: naive CD8+ T cells from PBMCs. This specimen's cell subset or site label, per the study, means: CD45RA+CCR7+. The source of this sequence is a man between 18 and 29 years old in good health. Some clones in this sample may be carry-over from other donors' samples. The DNA sequence reads TGTGCCACCAGCAGGATTCGGGGCAATGAGCAGTTCTTC. Its translation is CATSRIRGNEQFF.